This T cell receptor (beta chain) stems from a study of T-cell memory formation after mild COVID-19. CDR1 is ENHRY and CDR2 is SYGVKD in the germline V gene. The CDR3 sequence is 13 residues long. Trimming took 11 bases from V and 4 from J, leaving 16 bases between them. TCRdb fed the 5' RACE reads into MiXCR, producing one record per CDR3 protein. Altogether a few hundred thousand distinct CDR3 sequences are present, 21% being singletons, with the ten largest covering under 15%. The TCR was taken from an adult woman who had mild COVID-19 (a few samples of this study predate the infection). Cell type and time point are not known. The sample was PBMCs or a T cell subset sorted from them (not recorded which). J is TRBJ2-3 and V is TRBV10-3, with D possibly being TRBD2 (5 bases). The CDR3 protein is CAVAGGVPDTQYF. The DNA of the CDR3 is TGTGCCGTCGCCGGAGGAGTTCCAGATACGCAGTATTTT.